This T cell receptor (beta chain) comes out of a study of T cell changes during pregnancy in multiple sclerosis. Trimming took 0 bases from V and 5 from J, leaving 14 bases between them. Germline CDR1 reads LGHNA; CDR2 reads YSLEER. This CDR3 contains 15 residues. Libraries were prepared by immunoSEQ multiplex PCR; TCRdb keeps only in-frame clonotypes and omits some of them. Of tens of thousands of clones listed, under 90% are singletons. This clonotype was sampled from a female donor with multiple sclerosis, enrolled in a pregnancy study. The chain links TRBV4-3 to TRBJ2-7; weak D call: TRBD2 (6 bases). Sequencing was performed on CD8+ T cells from peripheral blood mononuclear cells, taken after pregnancy. The CDR3 region has the DNA TGCGCCAGCAGCCAAGATCAGGAGGGCGAGGACGAGCAGTACTTC. It translates to CASSQDQEGEDEQYF.